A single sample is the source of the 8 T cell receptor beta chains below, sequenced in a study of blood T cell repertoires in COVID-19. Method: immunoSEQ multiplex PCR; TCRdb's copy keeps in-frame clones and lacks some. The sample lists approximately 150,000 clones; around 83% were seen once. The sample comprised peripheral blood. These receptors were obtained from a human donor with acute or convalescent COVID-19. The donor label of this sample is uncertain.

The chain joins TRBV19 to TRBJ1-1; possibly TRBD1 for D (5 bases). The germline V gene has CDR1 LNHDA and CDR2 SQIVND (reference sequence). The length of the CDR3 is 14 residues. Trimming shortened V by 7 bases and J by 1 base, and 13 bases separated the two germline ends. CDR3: CASTPGVRNTEAFF. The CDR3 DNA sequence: TGTGCCAGTACCCCGGGGGTACGGAACACTGAAGCTTTCTTT.

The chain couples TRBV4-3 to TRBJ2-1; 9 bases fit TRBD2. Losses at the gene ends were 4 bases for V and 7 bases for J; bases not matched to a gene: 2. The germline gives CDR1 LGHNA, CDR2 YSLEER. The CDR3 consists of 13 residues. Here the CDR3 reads CASSPSGVNEQFF. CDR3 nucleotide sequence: TGCGCCAGCAGCCCTAGCGGGGTAAATGAGCAGTTCTTC.

This CDR3 reads CGTGQRSGANVLTF. Here the CDR3 DNA reads TGTGGGACGGGACAGCGCTCTGGGGCCAACGTCCTGACTTTC. This sequence joins TRBV19 and TRBJ2-6; 7 bases are shared with TRBD1. This CDR3 region has 14 residues. CDR1 and CDR2 from the germline V gene are LNHDA and SQIVND (reference sequence).

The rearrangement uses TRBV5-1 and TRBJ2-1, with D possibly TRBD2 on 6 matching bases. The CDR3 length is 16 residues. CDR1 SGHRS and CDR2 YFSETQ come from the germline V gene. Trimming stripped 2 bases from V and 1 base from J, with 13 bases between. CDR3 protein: CASSFGGAGSYNEQFF. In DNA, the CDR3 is TGCGCCAGCAGCTTCGGCGGGGCGGGATCCTACAATGAGCAGTTCTTC. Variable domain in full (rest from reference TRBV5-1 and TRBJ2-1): KAGVTQTPRYLIKTRGQQVTLSCSPISGHRSVSWYQQTPGQGLQFLFEYFSETQRNKGNFPGRFSGRQFSNSRSEMNVSTLELGDSALYLCASSFGGAGSYNEQFFGPGTRLTVL.

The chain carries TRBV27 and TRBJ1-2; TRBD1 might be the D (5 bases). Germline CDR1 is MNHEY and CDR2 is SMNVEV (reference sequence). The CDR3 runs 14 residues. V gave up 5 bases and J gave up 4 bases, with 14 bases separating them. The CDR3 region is CASSMSGGSYGYTF. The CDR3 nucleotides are TGTGCCAGCAGTATGTCGGGGGGAAGCTATGGCTACACCTTC.

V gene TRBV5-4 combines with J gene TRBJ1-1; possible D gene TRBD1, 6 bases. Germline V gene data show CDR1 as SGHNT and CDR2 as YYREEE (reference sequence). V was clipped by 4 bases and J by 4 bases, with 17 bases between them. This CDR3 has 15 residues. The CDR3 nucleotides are TGTGCCAGCAGCGCCCCAGGGGTACGGGTCACTGAAGCTTTCTTT. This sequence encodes CASSAPGVRVTEAFF.

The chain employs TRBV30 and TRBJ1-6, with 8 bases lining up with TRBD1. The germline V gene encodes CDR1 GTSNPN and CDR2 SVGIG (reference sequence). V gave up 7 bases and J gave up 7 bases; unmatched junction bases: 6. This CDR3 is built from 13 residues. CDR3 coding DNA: TGTGCCTCCGCGACAGGGGTCAATTCACCCCTCCACTTT. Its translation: CASATGVNSPLHF.

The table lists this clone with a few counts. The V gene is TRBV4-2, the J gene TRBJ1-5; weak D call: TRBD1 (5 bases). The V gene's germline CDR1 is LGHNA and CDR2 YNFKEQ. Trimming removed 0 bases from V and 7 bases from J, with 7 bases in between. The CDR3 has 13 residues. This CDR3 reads CASSQDNRQPQHF. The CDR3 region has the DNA TGTGCCAGCAGCCAAGATAACAGGCAGCCCCAGCATTTT.